This is a list of T cell receptor beta chains from one sample in a study of metastatic and nonmetastatic thyroid tumors. TCRdb reprocessed the PCR reads using MiXCR. The repertoire holds roughly 38,000 clones, about 12% seen once, with approximately 9.1% in the top ten. The material sequenced was blood. The receptors derive from a male donor with papillary thyroid cancer or a benign thyroid nodule (not recorded which). Some clones in this sample may be carry-over from other donors' samples. CDR3s include the opening cysteine and the closing phenylalanine or tryptophan. A D gene is named only where the DNA matches it firmly. Size values are once, few and many counts, or a class for expanded clones, and some rows have none.

V gene	D gene	clone size	J gene	CDR3 DNA	CDR3 protein
TRBV28	TRBD1	many	TRBJ1-1	TGTGCCAGCAGCTCTCCCTCCGGGACAGGGGGTACAGCTTTCTTT	CASSSPSGTGGTAFF
TRBV19	.	.	TRBJ2-7	TGTGCCAGTAGTATGGGAGGACCCCTTAGCGAGCAGTACTTC	CASSMGGPLSEQYF
TRBV9	TRBD2	many	TRBJ2-7	TGTGCCAGCAGCGTAGAGGGTGGTTTTAGCGGGAGTTTCGAGCAGTACTTC	CASSVEGGFSGSFEQYF
TRBV25-1	.	many	TRBJ1-1	TGTGCCAGCATGTCTGGCGGAACGGGTGAAGCTTTCTTT	CASMSGGTGEAFF
TRBV30	.	many	TRBJ1-2	TGTGCCTGGACAGCGGACAGATACTATGGCTACACCTTC	CAWTADRYYGYTF
TRBV29-1	.	many	TRBJ1-2	TGCAGCGTTGAAAGGTCCTACACCTTC	CSVERSYTF
TRBV3-1	.	few	TRBJ1-1	TGTGCCAGCAGCCAAGAGAAAGTCGGTGGGGGGCCTGAAGCTTTCTTT	CASSQEKVGGGPEAFF
TRBV19	TRBD1	many	TRBJ2-4	TGTGCCAGTAGTGCTTCCCCCCTCGGGACAGCACTAGCCAAAAACATTCAGTACTTC	CASSASPLGTALAKNIQYF
TRBV20-1	.	many	TRBJ2-7	TGCAGTGCGCCGTTACTAGAAGCGGACGAGCAGTACTTC	CSAPLLEADEQYF
TRBV20-1	.	many	TRBJ1-4	TGCAGTGCTAGTCGAGCCGAAAGACCATATGAAAAACTGTTTTTT	CSASRAERPYEKLFF
TRBV28	.	many	TRBJ2-4	TGTGCCAGTGTAGAAGGGGGGAGCGAAAACATTCAGTACTTC	CASVEGGSENIQYF